A selection of T cell receptor beta chains follows, all from one sample in a study of shared clonotypes between healthy human individuals. Some clones are missing from TCRdb's copy, which holds only in-frame ones; the method was immunoSEQ multiplex PCR. The table lists around 980,000 clones, about four fifths of them singletons. The sequenced sample consisted of memory CD4+ T cells from PBMCs. The receptors were sampled from a man between 18 and 35 years old in good health. Some clones in this sample may be carry-over from other donors' samples. Both conserved end residues are part of each CDR3. Fields, in order: CDR3 protein, J gene, V gene.

CDR3: CASSASGGEGYTF; J: TRBJ1-2; V: TRBV9
CDR3: CASSRTGPRNPQHF; J: TRBJ1-5; V: TRBV6-5
CDR3: CASSLERLSVSTEAFF; J: TRBJ1-1; V: TRBV7-2
CDR3: CASTLETAQNTEAFF; J: TRBJ1-1; V: TRBV7-9
CDR3: CASRPGLGYGYTF; J: TRBJ1-2; V: TRBV7-9
CDR3: CASSPAGGFYEQYF; J: TRBJ2-7; V: TRBV18
CDR3: CATRTDNYGYTF; J: TRBJ1-2; V: TRBV2
CDR3: CAWSVKGVGYGYTF; J: TRBJ1-2; V: TRBV30
CDR3: CASSAQGNTEAFF; J: TRBJ1-1; V: TRBV7-9
CDR3: CSVSPSSYNEQFF; J: TRBJ2-1; V: TRBV29-1
CDR3: CASRTLAGGSYNEQFF; J: TRBJ2-1; V: TRBV27
CDR3: CSVEGRARDNEQFF; J: TRBJ2-1; V: TRBV29-1
CDR3: CASSFSAGRIQETQYF; J: TRBJ2-5; V: TRBV7-8
CDR3: CASSVEKLFF; J: TRBJ1-4; V: TRBV2
CDR3: CAISEPRTGLDTGELFF; J: TRBJ2-2; V: TRBV10-3
CDR3: CAISYRLTPYNEQFF; J: TRBJ2-1; V: TRBV10-3
CDR3: CASSLRQTYNEQFF; J: TRBJ2-1; V: TRBV28
CDR3: CASSPDFTDTQYF; J: TRBJ2-3; V: TRBV5-6
CDR3: CASSLSQGARNTEAFF; J: TRBJ1-1; V: TRBV11-2
CDR3: CASSVGLSYSGNTIYF; J: TRBJ1-3; V: TRBV9
CDR3: CASSQDAVGDTQYF; J: TRBJ2-3; V: TRBV4-3
CDR3: CASRIQGATDTQYF; J: TRBJ2-3; V: TRBV5-1
CDR3: CASSRLAGGAGSYEQYF; J: TRBJ2-7; V: TRBV27
CDR3: CASGGRSGESYEQYF; J: TRBJ2-7; V: TRBV7-2
CDR3: CASSLGAYLQGLETQYF; J: TRBJ2-5; V: TRBV7-9
CDR3: CASSLDLQNGNEQFF; J: TRBJ2-1; V: TRBV11-2
CDR3: CASSLWWSSGANVLTF; J: TRBJ2-6; V: TRBV5-1
CDR3: CASSGREADTQYF; J: TRBJ2-3; V: TRBV4-1
CDR3: CASRGTARDTEAFF; J: TRBJ1-1; V: TRBV5-1
CDR3: CASSQGGAVNTEAFF; J: TRBJ1-1; V: TRBV2
CDR3: CASSLQSYEQYF; J: TRBJ2-7; V: TRBV28
CDR3: CASSVALDFREQFF; J: TRBJ2-1; V: TRBV9
CDR3: CASSQAPGQTNEKLFF; J: TRBJ1-4; V: TRBV4-2
CDR3: CASTGSNQPQHF; J: TRBJ1-5; V: TRBV19
CDR3: CASSALGGQRTSEQYF; J: TRBJ2-7; V: TRBV11-3
CDR3: CASSFGLAGSSYEQYF; J: TRBJ2-7; V: TRBV10-1
CDR3: CASSLNRGSDYGYTF; J: TRBJ1-2; V: TRBV27
CDR3: CAISTGEGYGYTF; J: TRBJ1-2; V: TRBV10-3
CDR3: CASSGTLGTSGETQYF; J: TRBJ2-5; V: TRBV5-1
CDR3: CASSLRRQETQYF; J: TRBJ2-5; V: TRBV19
CDR3: CASSSSTSRSTDTQYF; J: TRBJ2-3; V: TRBV5-4
CDR3: CASSSILYNEQFF; J: TRBJ2-1; V: TRBV7-3